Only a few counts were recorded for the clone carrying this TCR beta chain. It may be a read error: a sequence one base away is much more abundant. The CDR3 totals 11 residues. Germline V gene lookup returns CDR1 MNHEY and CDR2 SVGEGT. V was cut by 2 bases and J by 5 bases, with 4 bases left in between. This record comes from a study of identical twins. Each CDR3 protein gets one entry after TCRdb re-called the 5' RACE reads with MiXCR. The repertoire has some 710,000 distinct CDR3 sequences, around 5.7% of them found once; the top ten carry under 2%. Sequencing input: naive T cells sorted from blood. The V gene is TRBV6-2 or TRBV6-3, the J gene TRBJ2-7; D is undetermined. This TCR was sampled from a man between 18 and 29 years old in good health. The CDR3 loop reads CASSYAHEQYF. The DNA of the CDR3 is TGTGCCAGCAGTTACGCCCACGAGCAGTACTTC.